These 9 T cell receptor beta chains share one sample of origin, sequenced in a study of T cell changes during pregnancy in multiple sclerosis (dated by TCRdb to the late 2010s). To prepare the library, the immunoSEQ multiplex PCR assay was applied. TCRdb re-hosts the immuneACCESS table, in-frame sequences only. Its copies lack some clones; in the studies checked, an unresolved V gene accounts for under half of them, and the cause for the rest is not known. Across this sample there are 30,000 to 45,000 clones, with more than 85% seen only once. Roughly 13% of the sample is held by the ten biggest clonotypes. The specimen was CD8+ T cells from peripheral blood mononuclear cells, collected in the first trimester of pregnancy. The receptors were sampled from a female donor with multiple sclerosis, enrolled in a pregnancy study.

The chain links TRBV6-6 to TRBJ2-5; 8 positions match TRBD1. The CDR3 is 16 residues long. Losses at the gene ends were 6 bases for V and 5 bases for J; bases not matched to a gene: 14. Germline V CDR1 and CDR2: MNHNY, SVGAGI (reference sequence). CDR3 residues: CASSKTDRDRGETQYF. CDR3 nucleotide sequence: TGTGCCAGCAGCAAAACGGACAGGGATCGGGGCGAGACCCAGTACTTC.

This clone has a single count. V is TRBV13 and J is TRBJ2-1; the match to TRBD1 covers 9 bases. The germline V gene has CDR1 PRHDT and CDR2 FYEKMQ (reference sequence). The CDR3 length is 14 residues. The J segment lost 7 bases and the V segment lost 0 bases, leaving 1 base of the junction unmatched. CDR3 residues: CASSLGTGGNEQFF. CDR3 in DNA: TGTGCCAGCAGCTTAGGGACAGGGGGAAATGAGCAGTTCTTC. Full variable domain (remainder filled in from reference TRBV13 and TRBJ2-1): AAGVIQSPRHLIKEKRETATLKCYPIPRHDTVYWYQQGPGQDPQFLISFYEKMQSDKGSIPDRFSAQQFSDYHSELNMSSLELGDSALYFCASSLGTGGNEQFFGPGTRLTVL.

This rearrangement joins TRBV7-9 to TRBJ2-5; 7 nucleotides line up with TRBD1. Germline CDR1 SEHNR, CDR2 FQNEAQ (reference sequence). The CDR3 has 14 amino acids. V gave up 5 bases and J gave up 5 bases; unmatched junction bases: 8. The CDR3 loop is CASSPGTAKETQYF. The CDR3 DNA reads TGTGCCAGCAGCCCTGGGACAGCAAAGGAGACCCAGTACTTC. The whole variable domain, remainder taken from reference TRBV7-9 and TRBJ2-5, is DTGVSQNPRHKITKRGQNVTFRCDPISEHNRLYWYRQTLGQGPEFLTYFQNEAQLEKSRLLSDRFSAERPKGSFSTLEIQRTEQGDSAMYLCASSPGTAKETQYFGPGTRLLVL.

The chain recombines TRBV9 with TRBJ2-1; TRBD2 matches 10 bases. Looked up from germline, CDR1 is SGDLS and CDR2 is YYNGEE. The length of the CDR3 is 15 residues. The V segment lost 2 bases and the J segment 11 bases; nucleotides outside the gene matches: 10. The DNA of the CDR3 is TGTGCCAGCAGCGTGTACGGGACTAGCGATAGTCAGCAGTTCTTC. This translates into CASSVYGTSDSQQFF.

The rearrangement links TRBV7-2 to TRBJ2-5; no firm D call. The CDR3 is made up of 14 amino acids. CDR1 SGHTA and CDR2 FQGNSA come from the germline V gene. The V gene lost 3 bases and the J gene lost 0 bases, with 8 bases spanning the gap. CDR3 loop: CASSLTGDQETQYF. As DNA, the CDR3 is TGTGCCAGCAGCTTGACGGGTGACCAAGAGACCCAGTACTTC. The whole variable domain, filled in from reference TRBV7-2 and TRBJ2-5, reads GAGVSQSPSNKVTEKGKDVELRCDPISGHTALYWYRQSLGQGLEFLIYFQGNSAPDKSGLPSDRFSAERTGGSVSTLTIQRTQQEDSAVYLCASSLTGDQETQYFGPGTRLLVL.

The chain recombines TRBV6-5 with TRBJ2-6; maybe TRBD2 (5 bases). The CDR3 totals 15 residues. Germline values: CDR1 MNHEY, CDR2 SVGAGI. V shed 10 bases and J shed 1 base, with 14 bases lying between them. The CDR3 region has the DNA TGTGCCACTCACCACGGGATATCTGGGGCCAACGTCCTGACTTTC. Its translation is CATHHGISGANVLTF.

The CDR3: CAIPTGGAGEQYF. CDR3 DNA sequence: TGTGCCATTCCGACAGGGGGAGCGGGAGAGCAGTACTTC. This chain connects TRBV2 to TRBJ2-7, with TRBD1 identical over 9 bases. The CDR3 consists of 13 residues. Trimming cost V 10 bases and J 7 bases; bases outside gene matches: 11. Germline V gives CDR1 SNHLY, CDR2 FYNNEI.

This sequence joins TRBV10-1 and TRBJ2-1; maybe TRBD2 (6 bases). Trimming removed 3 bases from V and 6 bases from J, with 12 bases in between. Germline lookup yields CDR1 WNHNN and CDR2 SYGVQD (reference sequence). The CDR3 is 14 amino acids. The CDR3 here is CASSDGGASNEQFF. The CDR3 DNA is TGCGCCAGCAGTGATGGAGGGGCCTCCAATGAGCAGTTCTTC.

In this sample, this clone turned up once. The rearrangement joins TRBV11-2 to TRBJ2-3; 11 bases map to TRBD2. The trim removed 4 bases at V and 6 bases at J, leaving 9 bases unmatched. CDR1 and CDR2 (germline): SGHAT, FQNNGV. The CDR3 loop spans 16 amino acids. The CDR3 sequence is CASSSTLAGEVDTQYF. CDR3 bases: TGTGCCAGCAGCTCGACACTAGCGGGGGAGGTGGATACGCAGTATTTT.